This entry is about one T cell receptor (beta chain). Its antigen is unidentified. These data originate in a study of T cells expressing NK-cell markers. Across the study: From sorted CD3+CD56+NKG2C+, CD3+CD56+NKG2C- and CD3+CD56-NKG2C+ T cells came the TCR beta repertoires. Notes on the study in general: HCMV specificity of expanded NKG2C+ T cell clones remained unclear.

One entry per CDR3 protein, without DNA, is what TCRdb gives after re-calling the 5' RACE reads. The sample has 25,000 to 35,000 distinct CDR3 sequences. The germline gives CDR1 SGHRS, CDR2 YFSETQ. The CDR3 sequence is 15 residues long. The chain employs TRBV5-1 and TRBJ2-1; TCRdb's D call, TRBD1, is unchecked because there is no DNA. The specimen sequenced was blood T cells: a sorted CD56 or NKG2C T cell subset, CD4+ or CD8+ T cells, or bulk PBMC T cells (not recorded which). This receptor was obtained from a woman aged 18-70 years in good health. Here the CDR3 reads CASSNRDTGYNEQFF.